This TCR beta chain was sequenced during a study of T cells in Graves' hyperthyroidism and ophthalmopathy. Amplification targeted TCR beta CDR3 regions from RNA transcripts. The HTBI primer set was used in a first-round RT-PCR of the TCR CDR3. TCRdb itself ran the multiplex PCR reads through MiXCR, one entry per CDR3 protein. The table lists roughly 550,000 distinct CDR3 sequences, 15% to 20% of them singletons. Thyroid ultrasound and orbital computed tomography, with clinical symptoms and serum thyroxine and TRAb, informed diagnoses. This clonotype occurred many times. This receptor was identified in a woman aged 25 to 39 with Graves' ophthalmopathy. Sequenced: blood.

In DNA, the CDR3 is TGTGCCAGCAGCTTCGGACAGGGCCAACAAGAGACCCAGTACTTC. Translation: CASSFGQGQQETQYF. The J gene is TRBJ2-5, the V gene TRBV7-2; 8 nucleotides match TRBD1. With V trimmed by 3 bases and J by 2 bases, 5 bases remained unmatched. The V gene's germline CDR1 is SGHTA and CDR2 FQGNSA. This CDR3 region has 15 residues.